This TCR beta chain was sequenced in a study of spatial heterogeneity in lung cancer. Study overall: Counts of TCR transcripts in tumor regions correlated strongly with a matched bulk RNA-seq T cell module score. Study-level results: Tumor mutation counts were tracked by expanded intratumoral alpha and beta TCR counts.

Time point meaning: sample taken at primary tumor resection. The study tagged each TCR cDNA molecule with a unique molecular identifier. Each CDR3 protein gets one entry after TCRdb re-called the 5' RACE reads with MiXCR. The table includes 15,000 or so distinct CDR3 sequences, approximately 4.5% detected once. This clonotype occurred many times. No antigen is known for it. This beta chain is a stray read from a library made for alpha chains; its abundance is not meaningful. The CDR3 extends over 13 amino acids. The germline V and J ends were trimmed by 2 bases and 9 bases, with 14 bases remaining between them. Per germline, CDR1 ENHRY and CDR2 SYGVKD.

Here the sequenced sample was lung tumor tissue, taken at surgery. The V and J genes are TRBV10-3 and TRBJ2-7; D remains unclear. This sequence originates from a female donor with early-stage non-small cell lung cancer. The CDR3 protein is CAISEMEIAVQYF. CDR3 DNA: TGTGCCATCAGTGAGATGGAAATAGCTGTGCAGTACTTC.